Listed here are 29 T cell receptor beta chains from one sample, sequenced in a study of spatial heterogeneity in lung cancer. Time point noted: sample taken at primary tumor resection. TCRdb independently ran MiXCR on the 5' RACE reads; one entry per CDR3 protein. The sample has some 37,000 distinct CDR3 sequences; 6.5% to 9% are singletons. The input for sequencing was PBMCs, taken at surgery. These receptors originate from a female donor with early-stage non-small cell lung cancer.

The chain carries TRBV20-1 and TRBJ2-1; 7 bases line up with TRBD1. There are 12 residues in the CDR3. Germline loops: CDR1 DFQATT, CDR2 SNEGSKA (reference sequence). V lost 6 bases and J lost 3; bases outside the gene matches: 2. The CDR3 loop reads CSARGYYNEQFF. CDR3 DNA: TGCAGTGCCAGGGGGTACTACAATGAGCAGTTCTTC.

This clonotype was found a few times. The genes are TRBV28 and TRBJ2-7, with TRBD2 matching 8 bases. Germline trimming cut 11 bases from V and 2 bases from J; bases unmatched to any gene: 2. The CDR3 is made up of 11 amino acids. CDR1 MDHEN and CDR2 SYDVKM come from the germline V gene. The CDR3 region is CASGGPYEQYF. The CDR3 region has the DNA TGTGCCTCGGGGGGGCCCTACGAGCAGTACTTC. The whole variable domain, filled in from reference TRBV28 and TRBJ2-7, reads DVKVTQSSRYLVKRTGEKVFLECVQDMDHENMFWYRQDPGLGLRLIYFSYDVKMKEKGDIPEGYSVSREKKERFSLILESASTNQTSMYLCASGGPYEQYFGPGTRLTVT.

The table lists this clonotype with many counts. J is TRBJ2-1 and V is TRBV7-8, with 9 positions matching TRBD1. The trim removed 6 bases at V and 5 bases at J, leaving 5 bases unmatched. Germline loops: CDR1 SGHVS, CDR2 FQNEAQ. This CDR3 region has 14 residues. The CDR3 nucleotides read TGTGCCAGCAGTCGACAGGGGGTAAACAATGAGCAGTTCTTC. Its translation is CASSRQGVNNEQFF. Using reference TRBV7-8 and TRBJ2-1 for the parts outside the CDR3, the full variable domain is GAGVSQSPRYKVAKRGQDVALRCDPISGHVSLFWYQQALGQGPEFLTYFQNEAQLDKSGLPSDRFFAERPEGSVSTLKIQRTQQEDSAVYLCASSRQGVNNEQFFGPGTRLTVL.

This chain joins TRBV20-1 and TRBJ1-1, with D possibly being TRBD1 (6 bases). CDR3 length: 13 amino acids. The germline V gene encodes CDR1 DFQATT and CDR2 SNEGSKA (reference sequence). Trimming shortened V by 6 bases and J by 2 bases, and 13 bases separated the two germline ends. CDR3 DNA: TGCAGTGCAATGGGAGGGGGAAACACTGAAGCTTTCTTT. This translates into CSAMGGGNTEAFF.

Ten or more counts support this clonotype. The chain combines TRBV7-2 with TRBJ2-2; D might be TRBD2 (5 bases). Trimming removed 1 base at V and 4 bases at J, with 7 bases between. This CDR3 has 14 residues. CDR1 is SGHTA and CDR2 is FQGNSA in the germline V gene. CDR3 residues: CASSLGTSTGELFF. CDR3 nucleotides: TGTGCCAGCAGCTTAGGGACTTCCACCGGGGAGCTGTTTTTT.

The sample holds many counts of this clonotype. This sequence joins TRBV6-1 and TRBJ2-7; a weak D match, TRBD2 (6 bases). Germline V gives CDR1 MNHNS, CDR2 SASEGT. CDR3 size: 13 residues. V lost 8 bases, J lost 3 bases, and 14 bases lay in between. The CDR3 is CASPTGVDYEQYF. The CDR3 coding sequence is TGTGCCAGCCCCACGGGGGTGGACTACGAGCAGTACTTC.

This clonotype was observed at least ten times. The chain uses TRBV10-2 and TRBJ2-5; D unresolved. Per germline, CDR1 WSHSY and CDR2 SAAADI. The CDR3 loop spans 14 amino acids. The V end was cut by 2 bases, the J end by 1 base, with 8 bases between. CDR3 sequence (DNA): TGCGCCAGCAGTGAGACTGCAGCCCAAGAGACCCAGTACTTC. Translation: CASSETAAQETQYF.

The sample holds a few counts of this clonotype. The J gene is TRBJ2-2, the V gene TRBV6-5; a possible D gene is TRBD2 (7 bases). CDR3 length equals 17 residues. Germline values: CDR1 MNHEY, CDR2 SVGAGI. The V end lost 4 bases, the J end lost 5 bases, and 20 bases lay between the germline ends. The DNA for the CDR3 is TGTGCCAGCAGTTCTCTGGGGGGGCATGCCCTAACCGGGGAGCTGTTTTTT. Amino acid sequence: CASSSLGGHALTGELFF.

This clonotype was recorded many times. This chain joins TRBV3-1 and TRBJ2-3; the D gene is possibly TRBD2 (5 bases). Deletions cut 0 bases from V and 5 bases from J, with 9 bases between. Germline loops: CDR1 LGHDT, CDR2 YNNKEL (reference sequence). The CDR3 totals 14 residues. CDR3: CASSQDLARDTQYF. CDR3 nucleotides: TGTGCCAGCAGCCAAGATCTAGCCCGAGATACGCAGTATTTT.

The chain recombines TRBV19 with TRBJ2-3; 7 bases match TRBD2. V lost 1 base to trimming and J lost 3 bases; unmatched junction nucleotides: 7. CDR3 size: 16 residues. Germline V lookup: CDR1 LNHDA, CDR2 SQIVND (reference sequence). CDR3 DNA sequence: TGTGCCAGTAGTATAGTAGGGCGGGGGAGTACAGATACGCAGTATTTT. Translated, it gives CASSIVGRGSTDTQYF.

This clonotype was detected ten times or more. The genes are TRBV5-5 and TRBJ2-3; unclear D gene. V lost 2 bases and J 8 bases, leaving 18 bases between the germline ends. CDR3 length equals 15 residues. Germline V gives CDR1 SGHKS, CDR2 YYEKEE (reference sequence). CDR3: CASSFPQSGTGTQYF. The CDR3 bases are TGTGCCAGCAGCTTTCCACAGTCCGGCACGGGTACGCAGTATTTT.

This rearrangement joins TRBV18 to TRBJ2-7; 11 nucleotides align to TRBD2. V dropped 6 bases and J dropped 0; count of bases not matched to a gene: 4. The CDR3 is 15 amino acids. CDR1 KGHSH and CDR2 LQKENI come from the germline V gene. In DNA, the CDR3 is TGTGCCAGCTCGCGACTAGCGGGAAACTCCTACGAGCAGTACTTC. It yields the protein CASSRLAGNSYEQYF. Using reference TRBV18 and TRBJ2-7 for the parts outside the CDR3, the full variable domain is NAGVMQNPRHLVRRRGQEARLRCSPMKGHSHVYWYRQLPEEGLKFMVYLQKENIIDESGMPKERFSAEFPKEGPSILRIQQVVRGDSAAYFCASSRLAGNSYEQYFGPGTRLTVT.

This clonotype has at least ten counts. This chain joins TRBV18 and TRBJ1-2, with 11 bases lining up with TRBD1. V dropped 3 bases and J dropped 5; count of bases not matched to a gene: 5. This CDR3 comprises 15 residues. Germline CDR1 reads KGHSH; CDR2 reads LQKENI. The CDR3: CASSPGTGGEYGYTF. The CDR3, as DNA: TGTGCCAGCTCACCCGGGACAGGGGGAGAGTATGGCTACACCTTC.

This clonotype was seen a handful of times. The CDR3 spells CASSLRDFPGYTF. The DNA for the CDR3 is TGTGCCAGCAGCTTGAGGGACTTCCCCGGCTACACCTTC. The genes are TRBV5-6 and TRBJ1-2, with D possibly TRBD1 on 5 matching bases. Germline loops: CDR1 SGHDT, CDR2 YYEEEE. V lost 1 base and J lost 8, with 12 bases in between. The length of the CDR3 is 13 residues.

This chain uses TRBV29-1 with TRBJ2-5, with D unresolved. The CDR3 length is 13 residues. Trimming stripped 5 bases from V and 5 bases from J, with 15 bases between. The germline gives CDR1 SQVTM, CDR2 ANQGSEA. CDR3 in DNA: TGCAGCGTTATGCCCGACCCGATCGAGACCCAGTACTTC. It translates to CSVMPDPIETQYF.

At least ten counts were recorded for this clonotype. V is TRBV7-6 and J is TRBJ2-3; TRBD2 matches 14 bases. The length of the CDR3 is 17 residues. Per the germline V gene, CDR1 is SGHVS and CDR2 is FNYEAQ. With V trimmed by 4 bases and J by 6 bases, 9 bases remained unmatched. The CDR3 is CASSSRTSGRPHDTQYF. The CDR3 DNA reads as TGTGCCAGCAGCTCCCGGACTAGCGGGAGGCCCCACGATACGCAGTATTTT. Full variable domain (missing parts from reference TRBV7-6 and TRBJ2-3): GAGVSQSPRYKVTKRGQDVALRCDPISGHVSLYWYRQALGQGPEFLTYFNYEAQQDKSGLPNDRFSAERPEGSISTLTIQRTEQRDSAMYRCASSSRTSGRPHDTQYFGPGTRLTVL.

The chain uses TRBV12-3 or TRBV12-4 and TRBJ2-1; D gene uncertain. This CDR3 contains 12 residues. V lost 7 bases and J lost 7, with 11 bases in between. The DNA of the CDR3 is TGTGCCAGCACCAGAGCCGGGAATGAGCAGTTCTTC. This sequence encodes CASTRAGNEQFF.

This clonotype was picked up many times. This chain joins TRBV28 and TRBJ1-5; tentatively, D is TRBD1 (5 bases). Trimming shortened V by 6 bases and J by 3 bases, and 18 bases separated the two germline ends. Looked up from germline, CDR1 is MDHEN and CDR2 is SYDVKM. This CDR3 spans 16 amino acids. The CDR3 region has the DNA TGTGCCAGCAGCCCTTTGTGGGGCAGCTTCAATCAGCCCCAGCATTTT. This codes for CASSPLWGSFNQPQHF.

The chain uses TRBV2 and TRBJ1-5; D is unresolved. CDR1 is SNHLY and CDR2 is FYNNEI in the germline V gene. This CDR3 contains 14 residues. V was shortened by 6 bases and J by 0 bases, with 9 bases between the two germline ends. CDR3 DNA sequence: TGTGCCAGCAGAGTGGGGAATAGCAATCAGCCCCAGCATTTT. Its protein is CASRVGNSNQPQHF. Looking up the rest from reference TRBV2 and TRBJ1-5 gives the full variable domain: EPEVTQTPSHQVTQMGQEVILRCVPISNHLYFYWYRQILGQKVEFLVSFYNNEISEKSEIFDDQFSVERPDGSNFTLKIRSTKLEDSAMYFCASRVGNSNQPQHFGDGTRLSIL.

Concerning this clonotype: The CDR3 does not close with the conserved phenylalanine or tryptophan, likely indicating a read error. V usage is TRBV5-1 and J usage is TRBJ2-5; 12 bases are a match to TRBD2. V was pared by 2 bases and J by 1 base, with 3 bases of the junction left unmatched. This CDR3 region has 16 residues. In germline, CDR1 is SGHRS, CDR2 YFSETQ. Here the CDR3 reads CASSFGTSGFQETQYS. CDR3 sequence (DNA): TGCGCCAGCAGCTTTGGGACTAGCGGGTTCCAAGAGACCCAGTACTCC.

This chain links TRBV27 with TRBJ2-6; perhaps TRBD1 as D (6 bases). Per the germline V gene, CDR1 is MNHEY and CDR2 is SMNVEV (reference sequence). V was pared by 4 bases and J by 0 bases, with 16 bases between. The CDR3 contains 18 residues. The CDR3 coding sequence is TGTGCCAGCAGTTCGCATACGACAGGCCGCTCTGGGGCCAACGTCCTGACTTTC. As protein: CASSSHTTGRSGANVLTF.

The rearrangement uses TRBV11-2 and TRBJ2-7; no clear D. V dropped 3 bases and J dropped 0 bases, with 12 bases sitting between them. From germline, CDR1 is SGHAT and CDR2 FQNNGV. This CDR3 region has 15 residues. The CDR3 sequence is CASSFGPLLSYEQYF. In DNA form, the CDR3 reads TGTGCCAGCAGCTTCGGGCCTCTACTCTCCTACGAGCAGTACTTC.

This clonotype was counted many times. The chain couples TRBV5-1 to TRBJ2-2; weak D call: TRBD2 (6 bases). V shed 2 bases and J shed 4 bases, with 12 bases lying between them. This CDR3 spans 15 amino acids. In germline, CDR1 is SGHRS, CDR2 YFSETQ. CDR3 in amino acids: CASSFGGRGTGELFF. CDR3 coding DNA: TGCGCCAGCAGCTTTGGCGGGCGGGGCACCGGGGAGCTGTTTTTT.

The table lists this clonotype with a few counts. V is TRBV7-9 and J is TRBJ2-5, with 10 positions matching TRBD2. CDR3 length: 15 amino acids. Per the germline V gene, CDR1 is SEHNR and CDR2 is FQNEAQ (reference sequence). With 5 bases clipped from V and 5 bases from J, the junction kept 8 bases outside the gene matches. The CDR3 protein is CASSPSERGGETQYF. Written as DNA, the CDR3 is TGTGCCAGCAGCCCGTCGGAGCGGGGGGGGGAGACCCAGTACTTC.

This clonotype was counted ten times or more. The chain joins TRBV12-3 or TRBV12-4 to TRBJ1-1; D gene ambiguous. This CDR3 contains 13 residues. Trimming removed 5 bases from V and 6 bases from J, with 13 bases in between. The CDR3 region has the DNA TGTGCCAGCAGTGTGGCTCTTGGTGCTGAAGCTTTCTTT. It specifies CASSVALGAEAFF.

This clonotype was seen ten or more times. The chain recombines TRBV11-2 with TRBJ1-1, with unresolved D. V shed 4 bases and J shed 1 base, with 7 bases lying between them. The CDR3 loop spans 13 amino acids. Germline CDR1 reads SGHAT; CDR2 reads FQNNGV. CDR3 DNA sequence: TGTGCCAGCAGCTCCGGACCGAACACTGAAGCTTTCTTT. Protein sequence: CASSSGPNTEAFF.

This clonotype was counted many times. The chain uses TRBV5-4 and TRBJ2-2, with 7 positions matching TRBD1. The CDR3 consists of 15 residues. V shed 3 bases, J shed 4 bases, and the junction held 6 bases outside the gene matches. The germline gives CDR1 SGHNT, CDR2 YYREEE (reference sequence). The CDR3 loop is CASSSKTGVTGELFF. CDR3 coding DNA: TGTGCCAGCAGCTCTAAAACAGGGGTCACCGGGGAGCTGTTTTTT. Together with reference TRBV5-4 and TRBJ2-2, the CDR3 gives the full variable domain: ETGVTQSPTHLIKTRGQQVTLRCSSQSGHNTVSWYQQALGQGPQFIFQYYREEENGRGNFPPRFSGLQFPNYSSELNVNALELDDSALYLCASSSKTGVTGELFFGEGSRLTVL.

There are a few counts of this clonotype. The CDR3 is CASSLPLAGVSTDTQYF. CDR3 DNA: TGCGCCAGCAGCTTGCCTCTAGCGGGGGTCTCCACAGATACGCAGTATTTT. The V and J genes are TRBV5-1 and TRBJ2-3, with 10 nucleotides matching TRBD2. The germline gives CDR1 SGHRS, CDR2 YFSETQ. CDR3 length: 17 residues. The V segment lost 1 base and the J segment 2 bases; nucleotides outside the gene matches: 7.

This chain connects TRBV6-2 or TRBV6-3 to TRBJ2-7, with D perhaps matching TRBD2 (6 bases). V was trimmed by 6 bases and J by 6 bases, leaving 15 bases between them. The CDR3 consists of 13 residues. Germline CDR1 is MNHEY and CDR2 is SVGEGT. The CDR3 loop reads CASRRDWRGEQYF. The CDR3 nucleotides read TGTGCCAGCAGGCGGGACTGGCGTGGCGAGCAGTACTTC.